The 14 T cell receptor beta chains below come from one sample, sequenced in a study of vaccination and CD4 T cells after COVID-19. The treatment is: roughly ten-day PBMC culture with coronavirus spike peptide pools or control peptides (ViraFEST assay). Cultured CD4+ T cell DNA was sequenced using the Oncomine TCR Beta short-read assay. MiXCR, applied by TCRdb to the PCR reads, yields one record per CDR3 protein. The data show 6,100 or so distinct CDR3 sequences, around 50% seen once. Which antigens these TCRs recognize remains unknown. Sequenced material: CD4+ T cells from blood, cultured in vitro. The receptors were gathered from a human donor who had recovered from COVID-19.

This clonotype occurred a few times. The chain uses TRBV20-1 and TRBJ1-2; 9 bases are a match to TRBD1. With V trimmed by 0 bases and J by 2 bases, 7 bases remained unmatched. CDR1 and CDR2 (germline): DFQATT, SNEGSKA (reference sequence). The CDR3 is 16 residues long. The CDR3 sequence is CSARDSGGTGNYGYTF. CDR3 DNA sequence: TGCAGTGCTAGAGATAGTGGAGGGACAGGGAACTATGGCTACACCTTC.

The chain has TRBV6-1 and TRBJ2-6, with TRBD1 matching 10 bases. Germline CDR1 MNHNS, CDR2 SASEGT. The CDR3 consists of 17 residues. J lost 2 bases, V lost 5 bases, and 6 bases had no gene match. The CDR3 is CASSRRDRGAGANVLTF. The CDR3 nucleotides read TGTGCCAGCAGTCGCCGGGACAGGGGTGCTGGGGCCAACGTCCTGACTTTC.

This clonotype appeared a single time. The V gene is TRBV7-2, the J gene TRBJ1-3; a possible D gene is TRBD1 (5 bases). The CDR3 totals 17 residues. The V gene's germline CDR1 is SGHTA and CDR2 FQGNSA. Deletions cut 1 base from V and 0 bases from J, with 13 bases between. CDR3 coding DNA: TGTGCCAGCAGCTTAGTGATAGGGGCGATCTCTGGAAACACCATATATTTT. This codes for CASSLVIGAISGNTIYF.

This clonotype was detected only a few times. This chain links TRBV7-2 with TRBJ1-1; 10 nucleotides match TRBD1. The CDR3 length is 18 residues. Unmatched junction bases numbered 13, after V lost 4 bases and J lost 2 bases. Germline V gene lookup returns CDR1 SGHTA and CDR2 FQGNSA. In DNA, the CDR3 is TGTGCCAGCAGCTGGGACGTGGGACAGGGGAATTTAAACACTGAAGCTTTCTTT. This sequence encodes CASSWDVGQGNLNTEAFF.

The chain is built from TRBV24-1 and TRBJ2-3; unclear D gene. The V gene lost 0 bases and the J gene lost 3 bases, with 3 bases spanning the gap. Per the germline V gene, CDR1 is KGHDR and CDR2 is SFDVKD. The CDR3 covers 13 residues. Here the CDR3 reads CATSDLQTDTQYF. The CDR3 DNA follows: TGTGCCACCAGTGATTTGCAGACAGATACGCAGTATTTT.

V usage is TRBV3-1 and J usage is TRBJ1-2; tentative D call: TRBD1 (6 bases). The CDR3 consists of 14 residues. Germline V lookup: CDR1 LGHDT, CDR2 YNNKEL (reference sequence). V was cut by 1 base and J by 8 bases, with 14 bases left in between. As DNA, the CDR3 is TGTGCCAGCAGCCAAGTACAGGGTTCAGACGGCTACACCTTC. Protein: CASSQVQGSDGYTF.

V gene TRBV7-2 combines with J gene TRBJ1-6; D may be TRBD1 (6 bases). The CDR3 has 15 amino acids. The germline V gene has CDR1 SGHTA and CDR2 FQGNSA. V was cut by 1 base and J by 7 bases, with 11 bases left in between. The CDR3 here is CASSLDRVENSPLHF. The CDR3 bases are TGTGCCAGCAGCTTAGACAGGGTGGAGAATTCACCCCTCCACTTT.

This clonotype qualifies as medium-sized (0.01 to 0.1%). The chain joins TRBV11-3 to TRBJ2-1; D could derive from TRBD1 or TRBD2 (5 bases each). CDR3 length: 14 amino acids. Germline CDR1 SGHNT, CDR2 YENEEA. V lost 5 bases and J lost 9, with 17 bases in between. The CDR3 loop is CASSVLRGAPEQFF. The CDR3 nucleotides read TGTGCCAGCAGCGTGCTGAGGGGAGCACCTGAGCAGTTCTTC.

The sample holds a few counts of this clonotype. This chain uses TRBV6-1 with TRBJ2-3; 7 bases map to TRBD2. V lost 7 bases to trimming and J lost 3 bases; unmatched junction nucleotides: 10. Germline V gene data show CDR1 as MNHNS and CDR2 as SASEGT. CDR3 size: 15 residues. CDR3 loop: CASKTHAGVTDTQYF. The CDR3 DNA sequence: TGTGCCAGCAAAACTCATGCGGGAGTGACAGATACGCAGTATTTT.

The gene calls are TRBV7-9 and TRBJ2-3; D not certain. Per germline, CDR1 SEHNR and CDR2 FQNEAQ (reference sequence). CDR3 length equals 15 residues. V was shortened by 5 bases and J by 0 bases, with 12 bases between the two germline ends. The CDR3 DNA reads TGTGCCAGCAGCGTAGGGCGTTTCAGCACAGATACGCAGTATTTT. It translates to CASSVGRFSTDTQYF.

V is TRBV29-1 and J is TRBJ2-3; 10 bases line up with TRBD2. The CDR3 loop spans 14 amino acids. Trimming at V came to 5 bases and at J to 2 bases, leaving 4 bases not matched to a gene. The germline gives CDR1 SQVTM, CDR2 ANQGSEA. CDR3 DNA: TGCAGCGTTCTAGGACTAGCGGCCACAGATACGCAGTATTTT. This gives the protein CSVLGLAATDTQYF.

This chain connects TRBV7-8 to TRBJ1-1; D gene unclear. The germline CDR1 and CDR2 sequences are SGHVS and FQNEAQ. CDR3 length equals 14 residues. V was clipped by 0 bases and J by 6 bases, with 11 bases between them. This CDR3 reads CASSLATEGSEAFF. The CDR3 DNA sequence: TGTGCCAGCAGCTTAGCGACGGAGGGCTCTGAAGCTTTCTTT.

This clonotype was counted once. This sequence joins TRBV18 and TRBJ1-6; TRBD1 is a possible D gene (5 bases). CDR3 length equals 14 residues. Germline V gives CDR1 KGHSH, CDR2 LQKENI. Between the trimmed V and J ends, which lost 6 bases and 9 bases, there was a span of 15 bases. CDR3 sequence: CASSPGGRGSPLHF. The CDR3 bases are TGTGCCAGCTCCCCAGGAGGGAGGGGTTCACCCCTCCACTTT. Together with reference TRBV18 and TRBJ1-6, the CDR3 gives the full variable domain: NAGVMQNPRHLVRRRGQEARLRCSPMKGHSHVYWYRQLPEEGLKFMVYLQKENIIDESGMPKERFSAEFPKEGPSILRIQQVVRGDSAAYFCASSPGGRGSPLHFGNGTRLTVT.

This clonotype appeared a few times. The chain uses TRBV20-1 and TRBJ2-5; 10 nucleotides line up with TRBD2. The CDR3 has 13 amino acids. Germline V gene lookup returns CDR1 DFQATT and CDR2 SNEGSKA (reference sequence). With V trimmed by 6 bases and J by 5 bases, 6 bases remained unmatched. CDR3 amino acids: CSAAGGPGETQYF. DNA of the CDR3: TGCAGTGCAGCGGGGGGGCCTGGGGAGACCCAGTACTTC.